This is a list of T cell receptor beta chains from one sample in a study of OX40 agonist ivuxolimab in advanced cancers. Some clones are missing from TCRdb's copy, which holds only in-frame ones; the method was immunoSEQ multiplex PCR. The top ten hold roughly 12% of the sample, which has some 30,000 clones, 74% seen once. The specimen was CD4+ or CD8+ T cells sorted from blood, collected in a trial of the OX40 agonist ivuxolimab. Every receptor here comes from an adult with an advanced solid tumor such as melanoma, head and neck, liver or kidney cancer. CDR3s include the opening cysteine and the closing phenylalanine or tryptophan. A D gene is named only where the DNA matches it firmly. Rows give clone size only sometimes, using once, few, many, or a class for an expanded clone.

>TRBJ1-1|NA|TRBV6-6|TRBD1
CASGQGGFSNTEAFF
TGTGCCAGCGGACAGGGGGGGTTTTCGAACACTGAAGCTTTCTTT
>TRBJ2-3|NA|TRBV6-1|TRBD2
CASRPLAGEVTQYF
TGTGCCAGCAGGCCGTTGGCGGGGGAGGTTACGCAGTATTTT
>TRBJ2-6|NA|TRBV2|NA
CASSSTANVLTF
TGTGCCAGCAGCAGCACGGCCAACGTCCTGACTTTC
>TRBJ1-6|NA|TRBV6-1|NA
CASSGTLGSPLHF
TGTGCCAGCAGCGGGACTTTGGGTTCACCCCTCCACTTT
>TRBJ1-1|NA|TRBV12-5|NA
CASAFRENTEAFF
TGTGCTAGTGCCTTTCGCGAGAACACTGAAGCTTTCTTT
>TRBJ1-2|few|TRBV6-1|TRBD1
CASSDVGTGILYGYTF
TGTGCCAGCAGTGACGTTGGGACAGGGATTCTCTATGGCTACACCTTC
>TRBJ2-1|NA|TRBV4-1|NA
CASSQVDMGMTREQFF
TGCGCCAGCAGCCAAGTGGACATGGGCATGACGCGTGAGCAGTTCTTC
>TRBJ2-5|NA|TRBV11-3|TRBD2
CASSQGLANQETQYF
TGTGCCAGCAGCCAGGGACTAGCCAACCAAGAGACCCAGTACTTC
>TRBJ2-3|NA|TRBV11-2|NA
CASSLDPRGRSTDTQYF
TGTGCCAGCAGCTTAGATCCCCGGGGAAGGAGCACAGATACGCAGTATTTT
>TRBJ2-5|NA|TRBV12-5|NA
CSSAGLKETQYF
TGTTCGAGCGCAGGCCTGAAAGAGACCCAGTACTTC
>TRBJ2-3|NA|TRBV5-1|NA
CASSSGTSQSTQYF
TGCGCCAGCAGCTCCGGGACCTCTCAATCTACGCAGTATTTT
>TRBJ2-2|NA|TRBV7-8|NA
CASSSLGTTNTGELFF
TGTGCCAGCAGCTCCCTAGGGACGACGAACACCGGGGAGCTGTTTTTT
>TRBJ1-1|NA|TRBV30|NA
CAWDPRGEAFF
TGTGCCTGGGACCCCAGGGGAGAAGCTTTCTTT
>TRBJ1-1|NA|TRBV18|NA
CASSQPGARGTEAFF
TGTGCCAGCTCACAACCGGGGGCGCGGGGCACTGAAGCTTTCTTT
>TRBJ2-1|once|TRBV6-5|TRBD1
CATTGQGGTYNEQFF
TGTGCCACCACAGGACAGGGGGGCACCTACAATGAGCAGTTCTTC
>TRBJ2-5|NA|TRBV12-5|TRBD2
CASAASGVETQYF
TGTGCTAGTGCCGCTAGCGGGGTGGAGACCCAGTACTTC
>TRBJ2-1|NA|TRBV19|NA
CASTARLGARANEQFF
TGTGCCAGTACTGCCCGCTTGGGCGCCAGAGCCAATGAGCAGTTCTTC
>TRBJ1-1|medium-sized|TRBV7-9|NA
CASSFFAGTEAFF
TGTGCCAGCAGCTTTTTCGCGGGGACTGAAGCTTTCTTT
>TRBJ1-1|NA|TRBV7-2|NA
CASSPVGGRNTEAFF
TGTGCCAGCAGCCCTGTGGGGGGCAGGAACACTGAAGCTTTCTTT
>TRBJ1-4|NA|TRBV6-5|NA
CASSYGQSPLF
TGTGCCAGCAGTTACGGACAGTCTCCCCTTTTT
>TRBJ2-7|NA|TRBV29-1|TRBD1
CSAEGASYEQYF
TGCAGCGCTGAGGGGGCCTCCTACGAGCAGTACTTC
>TRBJ2-7|NA|TRBV10-2|NA
CASSEQPAYEQYF
TGCGCCAGCAGTGAACAGCCCGCCTACGAGCAGTACTTC